This TCR beta chain was observed in a study of T cell changes during pregnancy in multiple sclerosis. Germline values: CDR1 SNHLY, CDR2 FYNNEI. V lost 5 bases to trimming and J lost 2 bases, with 16 bases between them. The CDR3 loop spans 16 amino acids. The method was immunoSEQ multiplex PCR; TCRdb's version includes in-frame clones alone and lacks a portion of them. The table lists about 60,000 clones, around 92% of them singletons. The gene calls are TRBV2 and TRBJ1-5, with D perhaps TRBD1 (5 bases). Sequenced here: peripheral blood, sampled in the first trimester of pregnancy. The clonotype originates from a female donor with multiple sclerosis, enrolled in a pregnancy study. CDR3 in amino acids: CASSMGQGGGNQPQHF. Written as DNA, the CDR3 is TGTGCCAGCAGTATGGGTCAGGGAGGCGGCAATCAGCCCCAGCATTTT.